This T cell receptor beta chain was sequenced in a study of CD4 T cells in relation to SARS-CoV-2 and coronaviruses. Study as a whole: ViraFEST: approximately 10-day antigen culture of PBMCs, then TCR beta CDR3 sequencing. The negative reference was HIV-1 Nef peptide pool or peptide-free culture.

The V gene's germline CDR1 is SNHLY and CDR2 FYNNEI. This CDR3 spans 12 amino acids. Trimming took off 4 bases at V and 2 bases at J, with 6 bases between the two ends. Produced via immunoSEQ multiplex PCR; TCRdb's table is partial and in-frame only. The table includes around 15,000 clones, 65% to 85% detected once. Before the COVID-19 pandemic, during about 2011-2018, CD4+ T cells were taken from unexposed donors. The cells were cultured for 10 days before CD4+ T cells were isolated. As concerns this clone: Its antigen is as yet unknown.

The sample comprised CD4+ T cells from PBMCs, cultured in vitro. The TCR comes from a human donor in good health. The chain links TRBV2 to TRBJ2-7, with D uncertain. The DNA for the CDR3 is TGTGCCAGCAGTGTGGGTCCCTACGAGCAGTACTTC. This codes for CASSVGPYEQYF.